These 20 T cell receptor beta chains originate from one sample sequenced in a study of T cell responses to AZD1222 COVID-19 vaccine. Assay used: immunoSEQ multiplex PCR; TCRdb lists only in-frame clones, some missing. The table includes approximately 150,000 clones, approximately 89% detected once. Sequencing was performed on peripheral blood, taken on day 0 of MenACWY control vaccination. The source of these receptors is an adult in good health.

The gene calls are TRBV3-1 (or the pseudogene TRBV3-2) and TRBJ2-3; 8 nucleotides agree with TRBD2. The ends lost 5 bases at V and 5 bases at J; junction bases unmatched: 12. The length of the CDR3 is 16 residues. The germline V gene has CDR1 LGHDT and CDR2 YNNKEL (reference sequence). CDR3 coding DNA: TGTGCCAGCAGCGACCCGGGACTAGGGCAGGGAGATACGCAGTATTTT. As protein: CASSDPGLGQGDTQYF.

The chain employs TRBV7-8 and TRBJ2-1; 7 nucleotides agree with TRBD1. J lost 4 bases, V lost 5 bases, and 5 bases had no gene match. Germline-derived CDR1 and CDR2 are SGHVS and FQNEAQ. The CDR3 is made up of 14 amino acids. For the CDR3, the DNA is TGTGCCAGCAGCCAACGACAGGGTTACAATGAGCAGTTCTTC. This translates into CASSQRQGYNEQFF.

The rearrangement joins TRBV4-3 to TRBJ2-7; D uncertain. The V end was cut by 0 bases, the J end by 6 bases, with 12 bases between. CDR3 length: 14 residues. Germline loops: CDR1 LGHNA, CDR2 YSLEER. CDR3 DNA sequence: TGCGCCAGCAGCCAAGATAGGAGTTTCGGCGAGCAGTACTTC. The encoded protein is CASSQDRSFGEQYF.

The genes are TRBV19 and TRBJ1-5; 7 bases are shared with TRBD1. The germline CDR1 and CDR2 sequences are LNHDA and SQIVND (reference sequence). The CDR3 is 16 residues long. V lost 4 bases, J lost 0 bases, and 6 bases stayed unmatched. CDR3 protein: CASSKEGALSNQPQHF. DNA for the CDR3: TGTGCCAGTAGTAAAGAGGGGGCTCTTAGCAATCAGCCCCAGCATTTT.

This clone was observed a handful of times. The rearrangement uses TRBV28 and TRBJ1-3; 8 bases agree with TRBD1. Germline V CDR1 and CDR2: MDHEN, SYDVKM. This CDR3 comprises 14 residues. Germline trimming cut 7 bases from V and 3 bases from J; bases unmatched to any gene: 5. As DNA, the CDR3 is TGTGCCAGCAATCCAGGGGGCATTGGAAACACCATATATTTT. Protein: CASNPGGIGNTIYF.

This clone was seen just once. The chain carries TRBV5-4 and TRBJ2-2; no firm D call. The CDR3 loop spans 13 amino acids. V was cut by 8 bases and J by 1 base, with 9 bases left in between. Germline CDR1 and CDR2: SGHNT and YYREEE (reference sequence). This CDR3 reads CASTFGNTGELFF. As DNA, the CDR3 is TGTGCCAGTACGTTTGGGAACACCGGGGAGCTGTTTTTT.

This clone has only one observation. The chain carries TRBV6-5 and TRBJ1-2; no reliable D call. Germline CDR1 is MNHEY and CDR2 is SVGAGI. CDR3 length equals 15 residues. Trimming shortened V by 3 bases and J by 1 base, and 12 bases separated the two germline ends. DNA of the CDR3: TGTGCCAGCAGTTATTTATCGGGAGTTAACTATGGCTACACCTTC. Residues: CASSYLSGVNYGYTF.

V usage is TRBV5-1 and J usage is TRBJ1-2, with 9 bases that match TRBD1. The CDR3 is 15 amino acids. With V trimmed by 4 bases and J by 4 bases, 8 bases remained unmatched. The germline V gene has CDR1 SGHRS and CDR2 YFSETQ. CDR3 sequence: CASSVTGTGFYGYTF. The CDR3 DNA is TGCGCCAGCAGCGTAACCGGGACAGGGTTCTATGGCTACACCTTC. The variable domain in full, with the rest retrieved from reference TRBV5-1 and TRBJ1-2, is KAGVTQTPRYLIKTRGQQVTLSCSPISGHRSVSWYQQTPGQGLQFLFEYFSETQRNKGNFPGRFSGRQFSNSRSEMNVSTLELGDSALYLCASSVTGTGFYGYTFGSGTRLTVV.

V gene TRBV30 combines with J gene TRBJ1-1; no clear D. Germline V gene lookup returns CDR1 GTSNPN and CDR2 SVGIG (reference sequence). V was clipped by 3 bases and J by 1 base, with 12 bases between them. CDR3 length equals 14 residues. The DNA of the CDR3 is TGTGCCTGGAGGGCCGGACCGGCGAACACTGAAGCTTTCTTT. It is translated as CAWRAGPANTEAFF.

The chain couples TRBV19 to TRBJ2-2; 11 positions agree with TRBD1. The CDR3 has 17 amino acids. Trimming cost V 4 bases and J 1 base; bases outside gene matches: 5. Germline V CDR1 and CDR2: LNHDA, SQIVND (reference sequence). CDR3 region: CASSTDRGPWNTGELFF. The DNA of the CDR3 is TGTGCCAGTAGTACGGACAGGGGGCCTTGGAACACCGGGGAGCTGTTTTTT.

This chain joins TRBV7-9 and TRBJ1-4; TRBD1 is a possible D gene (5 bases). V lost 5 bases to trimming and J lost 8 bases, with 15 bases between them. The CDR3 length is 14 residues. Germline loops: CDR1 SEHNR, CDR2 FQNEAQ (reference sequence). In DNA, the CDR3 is TGTGCCAGCAGCGCAGCCGGGGACTCGGAAAAACTGTTTTTT. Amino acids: CASSAAGDSEKLFF.

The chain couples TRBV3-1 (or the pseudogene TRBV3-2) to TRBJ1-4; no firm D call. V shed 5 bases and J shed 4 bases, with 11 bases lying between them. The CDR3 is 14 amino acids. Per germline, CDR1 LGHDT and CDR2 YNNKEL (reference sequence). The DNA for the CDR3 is TGTGCCAGCAGCGGTCAGGTCCTTAATGAAAAACTGTTTTTT. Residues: CASSGQVLNEKLFF.

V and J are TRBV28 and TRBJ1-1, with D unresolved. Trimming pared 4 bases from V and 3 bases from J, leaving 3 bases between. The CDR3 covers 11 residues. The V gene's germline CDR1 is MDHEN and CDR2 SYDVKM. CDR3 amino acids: CASSWDTEAFF. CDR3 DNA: TGTGCCAGCAGTTGGGACACTGAAGCTTTCTTT.

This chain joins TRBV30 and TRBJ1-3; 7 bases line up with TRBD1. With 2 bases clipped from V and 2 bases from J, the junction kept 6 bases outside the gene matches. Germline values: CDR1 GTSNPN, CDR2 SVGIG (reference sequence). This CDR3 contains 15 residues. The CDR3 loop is CAWSLRGSPGNTIYF. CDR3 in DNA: TGTGCCTGGAGTCTCAGGGGGAGCCCTGGAAACACCATATATTTT.

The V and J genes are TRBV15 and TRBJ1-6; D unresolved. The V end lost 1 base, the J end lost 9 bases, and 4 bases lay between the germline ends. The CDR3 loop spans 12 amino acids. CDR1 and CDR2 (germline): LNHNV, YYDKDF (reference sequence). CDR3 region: CATSRVGSPLHF. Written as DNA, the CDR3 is TGTGCCACCAGCAGAGTTGGTTCACCCCTCCACTTT.

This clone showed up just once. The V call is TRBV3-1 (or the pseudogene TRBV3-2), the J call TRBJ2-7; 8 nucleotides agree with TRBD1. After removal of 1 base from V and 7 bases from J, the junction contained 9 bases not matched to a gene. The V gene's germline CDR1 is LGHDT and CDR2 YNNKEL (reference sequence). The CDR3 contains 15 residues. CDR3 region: CASSQGPDRAWEQYF. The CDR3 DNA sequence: TGTGCCAGCAGCCAAGGCCCGGACAGGGCCTGGGAGCAGTACTTC.

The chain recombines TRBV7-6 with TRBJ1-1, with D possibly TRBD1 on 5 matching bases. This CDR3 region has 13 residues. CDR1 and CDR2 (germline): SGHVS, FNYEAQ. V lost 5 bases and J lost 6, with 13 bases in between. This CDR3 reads CASSPGVEPEAFF. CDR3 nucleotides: TGTGCCAGCAGCCCGGGGGTGGAACCTGAAGCTTTCTTT.

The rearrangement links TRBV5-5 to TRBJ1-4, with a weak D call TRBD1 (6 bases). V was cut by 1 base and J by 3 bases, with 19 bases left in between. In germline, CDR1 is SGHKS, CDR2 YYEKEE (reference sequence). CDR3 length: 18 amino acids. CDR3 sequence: CASSLRLGTAGANEKLFF. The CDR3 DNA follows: TGTGCCAGCAGCTTGAGGCTCGGGACGGCAGGGGCTAATGAAAAACTGTTTTTT.

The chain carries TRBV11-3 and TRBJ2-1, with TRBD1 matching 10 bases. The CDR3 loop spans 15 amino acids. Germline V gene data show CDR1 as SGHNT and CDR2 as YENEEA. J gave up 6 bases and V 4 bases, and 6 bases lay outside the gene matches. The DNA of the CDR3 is TGTGCCAGCAGCTCCCGGGACAGGGGATCCAATGAGCAGTTCTTC. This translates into CASSSRDRGSNEQFF.

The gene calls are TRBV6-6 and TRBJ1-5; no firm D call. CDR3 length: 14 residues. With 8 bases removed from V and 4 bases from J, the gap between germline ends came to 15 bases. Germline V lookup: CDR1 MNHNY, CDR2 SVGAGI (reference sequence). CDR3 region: CASSGRAENQPQHF. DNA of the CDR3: TGTGCCAGCTCGGGGAGGGCGGAGAATCAGCCCCAGCATTTT.